The clone carrying this T cell receptor beta chain was counted once. What it binds is not known. The data were obtained in a study of OX40 agonist ivuxolimab in advanced cancers. Across the whole study: An agonistic anti-OX40 (CD134) antibody, ivuxolimab, was used to treat the patients.

From germline, CDR1 is MNHEY and CDR2 SVGAGI. The CDR3 has 15 residues. With 4 bases clipped from V and 1 base from J, the junction kept 6 bases outside the gene matches. Peripheral blood came from all dose cohorts at three timepoints. The study, taken as a whole, reports: Both blood CD4+ and CD8+ T cells showed clonal growth by week 6 at 0.1 to 3.0 mg/kg. Among expanded peripheral T cells, antigen specificity went undetermined.

Profiling relied on immunoSEQ multiplex PCR, and the TCRdb table lists in-frame clones only, not all of them. This table holds under 200,000 clones, 94% found once. The source was CD4+ or CD8+ T cells sorted from blood, collected in a trial of the OX40 agonist ivuxolimab. This chain connects TRBV6-5 to TRBJ1-1; 7 positions match TRBD1. The receptor's source is an adult with an advanced solid tumor such as melanoma, head and neck, liver or kidney cancer. CDR3 coding DNA: TGTGCCAGCAGTTCGCGCCACAGGGGGAACACTGAAGCTTTCTTT. Translating gives CASSSRHRGNTEAFF.